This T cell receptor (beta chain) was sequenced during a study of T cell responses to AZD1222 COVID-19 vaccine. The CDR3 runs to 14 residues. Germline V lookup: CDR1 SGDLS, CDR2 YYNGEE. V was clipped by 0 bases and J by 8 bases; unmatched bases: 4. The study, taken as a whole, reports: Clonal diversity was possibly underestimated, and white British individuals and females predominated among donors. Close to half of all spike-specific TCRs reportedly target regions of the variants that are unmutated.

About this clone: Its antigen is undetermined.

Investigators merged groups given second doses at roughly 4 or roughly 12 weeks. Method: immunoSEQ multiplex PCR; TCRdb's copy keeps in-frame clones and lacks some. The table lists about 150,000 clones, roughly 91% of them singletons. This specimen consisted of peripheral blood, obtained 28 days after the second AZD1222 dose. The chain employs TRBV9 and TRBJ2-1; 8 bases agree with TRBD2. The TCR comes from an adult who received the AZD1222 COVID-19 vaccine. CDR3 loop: CASSVAGGPYEQFF. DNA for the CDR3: TGTGCCAGCAGCGTAGCGGGAGGGCCTTATGAGCAGTTCTTC.